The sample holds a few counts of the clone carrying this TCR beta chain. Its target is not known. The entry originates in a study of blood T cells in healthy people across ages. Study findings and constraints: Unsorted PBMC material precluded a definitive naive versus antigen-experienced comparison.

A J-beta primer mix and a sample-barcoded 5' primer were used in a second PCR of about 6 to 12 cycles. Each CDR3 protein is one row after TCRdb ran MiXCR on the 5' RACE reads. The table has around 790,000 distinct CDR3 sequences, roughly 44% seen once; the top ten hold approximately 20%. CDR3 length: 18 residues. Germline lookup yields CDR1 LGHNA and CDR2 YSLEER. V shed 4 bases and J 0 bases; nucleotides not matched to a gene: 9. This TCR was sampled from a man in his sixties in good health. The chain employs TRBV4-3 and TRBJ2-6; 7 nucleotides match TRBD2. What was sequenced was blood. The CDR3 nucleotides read TGCGCCAGCAGCCGAGGGAGGGAAAAGAGCTCTGGGGCCAACGTCCTGACTTTC. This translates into CASSRGREKSSGANVLTF.